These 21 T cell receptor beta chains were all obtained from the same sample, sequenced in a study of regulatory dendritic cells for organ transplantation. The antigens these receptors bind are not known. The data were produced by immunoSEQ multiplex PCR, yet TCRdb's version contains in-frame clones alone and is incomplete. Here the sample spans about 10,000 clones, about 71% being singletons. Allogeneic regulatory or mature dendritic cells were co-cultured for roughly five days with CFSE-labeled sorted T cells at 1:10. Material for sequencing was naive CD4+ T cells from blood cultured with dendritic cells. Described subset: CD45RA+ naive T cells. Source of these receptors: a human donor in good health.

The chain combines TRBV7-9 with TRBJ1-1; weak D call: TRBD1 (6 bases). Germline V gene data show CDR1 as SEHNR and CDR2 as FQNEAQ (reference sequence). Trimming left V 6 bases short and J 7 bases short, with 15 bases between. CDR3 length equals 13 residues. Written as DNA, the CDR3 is TGTGCCAGCAGGATACAGGGAATCAATGAAGCTTTCTTT. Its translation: CASRIQGINEAFF.

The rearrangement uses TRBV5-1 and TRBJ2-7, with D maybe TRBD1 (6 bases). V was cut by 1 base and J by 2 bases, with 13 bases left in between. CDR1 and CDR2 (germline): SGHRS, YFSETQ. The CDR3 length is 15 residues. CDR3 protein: CASSLFTQGPYEQYF. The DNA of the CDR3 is TGCGCCAGCAGCTTGTTCACTCAGGGGCCCTACGAGCAGTACTTC.

In DNA form, the CDR3 reads TGCAGTGCTAACAGGGAGTACGAGCAGTACTTC. This codes for CSANREYEQYF. V usage is TRBV20-1 and J usage is TRBJ2-7, with a weak D call TRBD1 (6 bases). Trimming took 4 bases from V and 4 from J, leaving 8 bases between them. From germline, CDR1 is DFQATT and CDR2 SNEGSKA (reference sequence). This CDR3 has 11 amino acids.

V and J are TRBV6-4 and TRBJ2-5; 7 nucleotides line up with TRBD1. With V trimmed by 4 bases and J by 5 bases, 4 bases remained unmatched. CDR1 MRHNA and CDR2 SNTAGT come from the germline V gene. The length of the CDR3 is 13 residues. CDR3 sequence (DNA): TGTGCCAGCAGTGTCCGCAGGGGGGAGACCCAGTACTTC. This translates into CASSVRRGETQYF.

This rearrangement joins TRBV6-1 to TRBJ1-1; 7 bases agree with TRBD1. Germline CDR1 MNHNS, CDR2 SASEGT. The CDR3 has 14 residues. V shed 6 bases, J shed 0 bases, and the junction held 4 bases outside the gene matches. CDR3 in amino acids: CASRIDRVNTEAFF. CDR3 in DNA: TGTGCCAGCAGGATTGACAGGGTGAACACTGAAGCTTTCTTT.

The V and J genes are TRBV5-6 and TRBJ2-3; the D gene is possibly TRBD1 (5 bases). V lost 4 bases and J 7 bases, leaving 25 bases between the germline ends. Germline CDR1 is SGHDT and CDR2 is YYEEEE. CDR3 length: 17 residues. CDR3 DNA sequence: TGTGCCAGCAGCACGGTGGCCGGACAAACGATCCACAATACGCAGTATTTT. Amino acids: CASSTVAGQTIHNTQYF. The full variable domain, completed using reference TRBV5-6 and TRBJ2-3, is DAGVTQSPTHLIKTRGQQVTLRCSPKSGHDTVSWYQQALGQGPQFIFQYYEEEERQRGNFPDRFSGHQFPNYSSELNVNALLLGDSALYLCASSTVAGQTIHNTQYFGPGTRLTVL.

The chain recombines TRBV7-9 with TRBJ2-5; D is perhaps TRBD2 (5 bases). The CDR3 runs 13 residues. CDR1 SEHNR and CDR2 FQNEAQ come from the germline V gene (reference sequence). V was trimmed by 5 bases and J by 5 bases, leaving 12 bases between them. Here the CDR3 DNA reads TGTGCCAGCAGCCCCCGGGGTCCCGAGACCCAGTACTTC. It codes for CASSPRGPETQYF.

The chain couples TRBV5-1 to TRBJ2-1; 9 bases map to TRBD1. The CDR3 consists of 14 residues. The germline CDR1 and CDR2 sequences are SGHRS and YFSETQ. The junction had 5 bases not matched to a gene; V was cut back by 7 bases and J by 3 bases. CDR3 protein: CASGPGQGYNEQFF. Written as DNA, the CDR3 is TGCGCCAGCGGCCCGGGACAGGGCTACAATGAGCAGTTCTTC.

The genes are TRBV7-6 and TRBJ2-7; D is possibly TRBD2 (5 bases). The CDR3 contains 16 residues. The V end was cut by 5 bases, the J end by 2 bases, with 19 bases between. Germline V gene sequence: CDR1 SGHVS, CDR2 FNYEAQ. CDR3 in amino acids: CASSAAYIKEAYEQYF. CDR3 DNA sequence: TGTGCCAGCAGCGCGGCATATATCAAGGAGGCCTACGAGCAGTACTTC. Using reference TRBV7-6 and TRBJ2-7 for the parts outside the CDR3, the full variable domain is GAGVSQSPRYKVTKRGQDVALRCDPISGHVSLYWYRQALGQGPEFLTYFNYEAQQDKSGLPNDRFSAERPEGSISTLTIQRTEQRDSAMYRCASSAAYIKEAYEQYFGPGTRLTVT.

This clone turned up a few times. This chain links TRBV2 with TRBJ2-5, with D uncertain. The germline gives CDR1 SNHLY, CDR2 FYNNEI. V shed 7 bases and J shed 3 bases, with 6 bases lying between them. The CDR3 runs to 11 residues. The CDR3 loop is CASNSKETQYF. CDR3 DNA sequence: TGTGCCAGCAATTCAAAAGAGACCCAGTACTTC.

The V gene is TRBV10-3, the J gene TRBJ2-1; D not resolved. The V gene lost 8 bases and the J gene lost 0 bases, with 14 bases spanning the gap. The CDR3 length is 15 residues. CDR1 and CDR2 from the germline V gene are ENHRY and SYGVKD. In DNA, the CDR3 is TGTGCCATCGCAGACTTTTCGAGCTCCTACAATGAGCAGTTCTTC. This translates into CAIADFSSSYNEQFF.

CDR3 sequence reads: CASSLDRGGQPQHF. Here the CDR3 DNA reads TGTGCCAGCAGCTTGGATAGGGGGGGACAGCCCCAGCATTTT. V is TRBV7-8 and J is TRBJ1-5; possible D gene TRBD1, 6 bases. Trimming removed 3 bases from V and 7 bases from J, with 13 bases in between. The CDR3 is 14 amino acids. CDR1 and CDR2 (germline): SGHVS, FQNEAQ.

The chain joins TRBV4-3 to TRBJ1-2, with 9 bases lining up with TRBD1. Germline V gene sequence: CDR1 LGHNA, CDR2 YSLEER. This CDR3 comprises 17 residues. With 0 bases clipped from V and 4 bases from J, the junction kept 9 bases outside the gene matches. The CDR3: CASSQEWGQGSFYGYTF. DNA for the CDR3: TGCGCCAGCAGCCAAGAATGGGGACAGGGTTCCTTCTATGGCTACACCTTC.

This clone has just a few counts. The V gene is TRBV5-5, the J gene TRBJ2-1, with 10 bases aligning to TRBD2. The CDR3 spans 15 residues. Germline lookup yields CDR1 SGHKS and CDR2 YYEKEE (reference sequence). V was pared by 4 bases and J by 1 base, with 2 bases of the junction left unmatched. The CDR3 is CASSLAGESYNEQFF. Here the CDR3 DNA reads TGTGCCAGCAGCCTAGCGGGAGAATCCTACAATGAGCAGTTCTTC.

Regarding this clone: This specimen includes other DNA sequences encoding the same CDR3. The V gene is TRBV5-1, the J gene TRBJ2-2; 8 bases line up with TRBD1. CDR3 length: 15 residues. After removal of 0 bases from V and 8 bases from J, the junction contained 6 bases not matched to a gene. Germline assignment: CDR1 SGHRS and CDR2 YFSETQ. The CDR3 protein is CASSLGQGASGELFF. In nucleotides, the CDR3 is TGCGCCAGCAGCTTGGGGCAGGGGGCTTCGGGGGAGCTGTTTTTT.

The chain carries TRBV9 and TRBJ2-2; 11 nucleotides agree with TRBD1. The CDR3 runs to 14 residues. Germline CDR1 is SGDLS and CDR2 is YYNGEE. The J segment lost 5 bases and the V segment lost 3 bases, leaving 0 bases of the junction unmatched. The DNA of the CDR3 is TGTGCCAGCAGCGGGGACAGGGGGACCGGGGAGCTGTTTTTT. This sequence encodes CASSGDRGTGELFF. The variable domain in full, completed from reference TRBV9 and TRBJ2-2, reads DSGVTQTPKHLITATGQRVTLRCSPRSGDLSVYWYQQSLDQGLQFLIQYYNGEERAKGNILERFSAQQFPDLHSELNLSSLELGDSALYFCASSGDRGTGELFFGEGSRLTVL.

CDR3 sequence (DNA): TGCGCCAGCAGCCCCCTCACAAGAGAGACCCAGTACTTC. This translates into CASSPLTRETQYF. This chain links TRBV5-1 with TRBJ2-5, with no clear D. This CDR3 is 13 amino acids long. Trimming left V 4 bases short and J 4 bases short, with 11 bases between. Germline values: CDR1 SGHRS, CDR2 YFSETQ.

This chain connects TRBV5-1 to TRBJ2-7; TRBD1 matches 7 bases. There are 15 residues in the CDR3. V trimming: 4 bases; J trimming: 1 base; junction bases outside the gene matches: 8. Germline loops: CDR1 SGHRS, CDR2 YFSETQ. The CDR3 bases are TGCGCCAGCAGCCGTACCGGGACAGCATCCTACGAGCAGTACTTC. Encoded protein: CASSRTGTASYEQYF.

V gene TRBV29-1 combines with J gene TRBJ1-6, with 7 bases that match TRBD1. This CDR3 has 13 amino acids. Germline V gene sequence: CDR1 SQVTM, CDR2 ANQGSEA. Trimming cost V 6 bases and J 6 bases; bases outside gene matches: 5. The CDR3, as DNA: TGCAGCGTACGCCGGGACAGTAATTCACCCCTCCACTTT. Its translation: CSVRRDSNSPLHF.

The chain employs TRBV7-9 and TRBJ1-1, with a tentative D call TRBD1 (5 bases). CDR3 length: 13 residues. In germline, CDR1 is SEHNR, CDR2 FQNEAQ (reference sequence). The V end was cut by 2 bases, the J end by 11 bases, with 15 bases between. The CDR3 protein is CASSLSQGHRAFF. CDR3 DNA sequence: TGTGCCAGCAGCTTAAGCCAGGGCCATAGGGCTTTCTTT.

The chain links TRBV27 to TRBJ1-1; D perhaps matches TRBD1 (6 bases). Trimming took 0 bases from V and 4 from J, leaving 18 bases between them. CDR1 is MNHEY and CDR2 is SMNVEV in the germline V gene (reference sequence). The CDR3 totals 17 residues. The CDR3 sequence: CASSLSTGRASATEAFF. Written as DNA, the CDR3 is TGTGCCAGCAGTTTATCTACAGGGAGGGCTTCAGCCACTGAAGCTTTCTTT.